Below are 6 T cell receptor beta chains sequenced from a single sample in a study of T cell responses to AZD1222 COVID-19 vaccine. Method: immunoSEQ multiplex PCR; TCRdb's copy keeps in-frame clones and lacks some. The sample consists of around 180,000 clones, roughly 88% of them appearing once. The sequences come from peripheral blood, collected on day 0 of AZD1222 vaccination. These receptors came from an adult in good health.

V usage is TRBV5-1 and J usage is TRBJ1-4; D is unresolved. Germline lookup yields CDR1 SGHRS and CDR2 YFSETQ. The CDR3 has 16 amino acids. Trimming removed 0 bases from V and 8 bases from J, with 17 bases in between. CDR3 in amino acids: CASSLVPAGGVEKLFF. DNA for the CDR3: TGCGCCAGCAGCTTGGTCCCGGCTGGCGGAGTGGAAAAACTGTTTTTT.

This clone was seen a single time. V gene TRBV6-5 combines with J gene TRBJ1-1; no definite D call. CDR1 is MNHEY and CDR2 is SVGAGI in the germline V gene. The CDR3 extends over 15 amino acids. Trimming shortened V by 6 bases and J by 2 bases, and 16 bases separated the two germline ends. The CDR3 nucleotides read TGTGCCAGCAGACCCTACCTCGGGGTAAACACTGAAGCTTTCTTT. Its translation: CASRPYLGVNTEAFF.

The J gene is TRBJ1-2, the V gene TRBV4-2; weak D call: TRBD1 (5 bases). V was clipped by 4 bases and J by 4 bases, with 19 bases between them. The CDR3 covers 16 residues. CDR1 and CDR2 from the germline V gene are LGHNA and YNFKEQ. The CDR3 is CASSPQGQGPSYGYTF. The CDR3 DNA is TGTGCCAGCAGCCCACAAGGGCAGGGTCCCTCCTATGGCTACACCTTC.

CDR3 DNA sequence: TGTGCCAGTAGTATAGTAGGGCGGAGGAACACTGAAGCTTTCTTT. As protein: CASSIVGRRNTEAFF. This chain connects TRBV19 to TRBJ1-1, with unresolved D. CDR1 LNHDA and CDR2 SQIVND come from the germline V gene (reference sequence). V was trimmed by 1 base and J by 1 base, leaving 10 bases between them. The length of the CDR3 is 15 residues.

The CDR3 nucleotides read TGCACCACGACTAGCGGGGGGTCCCCTTCCTACGAGCAGTACTTC. Encoded protein: CTTTSGGSPSYEQYF. This sequence joins TRBV1 and TRBJ2-7; TRBD2 is taken as the D call from the table, unchecked against the DNA. TRBV1 has pseudogene status. This CDR3 has 15 amino acids.

V and J are TRBV5-6 and TRBJ1-6; the D gene is possibly TRBD1 (5 bases). There are 14 residues in the CDR3. Trimming pared 5 bases from V and 6 bases from J, leaving 12 bases between. Looked up from germline, CDR1 is SGHDT and CDR2 is YYEEEE. CDR3 sequence (DNA): TGTGCCAGCAGGGGGGACCAAATTAATTCACCCCTCCACTTT. Its translation is CASRGDQINSPLHF.